The TCR beta chain described here comes from a study of shared clonotypes between healthy human individuals. Clones were read by immunoSEQ multiplex PCR, and TCRdb kept only the in-frame ones, dropping some. Counted here are approximately 1.4 million clones, under 99% occurring once; the ten biggest clones make up roughly 0.45%. Trimming took 2 bases from V and 4 from J, leaving 16 bases between them. CDR3 length: 16 amino acids. Germline values: CDR1 SGHTS, CDR2 YDEGEE. Whole-study findings and limits: Sharing of clonotypes among donors was expected to vary with sequencing depth. Clonotype sharing across a few donors was observed for around 4.8% of naive CD4 clonotypes.

Comments on this clone: Its antigen is still unknown.

The gene calls are TRBV5-8 and TRBJ2-1; D gene ambiguous. The receptor's source is a man younger than 45 in good health. Sequencing was done on a sample of naive CD4+ T cells sorted from blood. Subset: CD45RA+ positively selected. For the CDR3, the DNA is TGTGCCAGCAGCTTAGGATTAGGTGACATATACAATGAGCAGTTCTTC. Protein: CASSLGLGDIYNEQFF. Full variable domain (missing parts from reference TRBV5-8 and TRBJ2-1): EAGVTQSPTHLIKTRGQQATLRCSPISGHTSVYWYQQALGLGLQFLLWYDEGEERNRGNFPPRFSGRQFPNYSSELNVNALELEDSALYLCASSLGLGDIYNEQFFGPGTRLTVL.